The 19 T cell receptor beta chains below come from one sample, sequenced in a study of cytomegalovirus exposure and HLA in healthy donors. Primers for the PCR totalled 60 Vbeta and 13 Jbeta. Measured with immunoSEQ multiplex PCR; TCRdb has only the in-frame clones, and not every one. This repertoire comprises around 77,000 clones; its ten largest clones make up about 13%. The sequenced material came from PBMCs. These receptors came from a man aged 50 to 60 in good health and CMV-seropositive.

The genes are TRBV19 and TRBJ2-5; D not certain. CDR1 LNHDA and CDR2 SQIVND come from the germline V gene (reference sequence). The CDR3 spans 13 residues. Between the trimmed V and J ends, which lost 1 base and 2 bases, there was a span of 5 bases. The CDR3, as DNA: TGTGCCAGTAGTATAGGTCCTCAAGAGACCCAGTACTTC. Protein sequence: CASSIGPQETQYF.

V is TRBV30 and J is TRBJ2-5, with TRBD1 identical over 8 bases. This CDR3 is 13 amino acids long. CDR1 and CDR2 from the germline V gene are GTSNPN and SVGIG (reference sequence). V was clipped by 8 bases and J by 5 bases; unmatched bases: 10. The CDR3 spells CARGTGLAETQYF. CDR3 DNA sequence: TGTGCCAGAGGGACAGGCTTAGCTGAGACCCAGTACTTC.

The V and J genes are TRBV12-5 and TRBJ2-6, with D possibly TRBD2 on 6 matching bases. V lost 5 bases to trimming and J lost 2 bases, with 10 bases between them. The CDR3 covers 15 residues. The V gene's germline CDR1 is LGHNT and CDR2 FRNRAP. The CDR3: CASGPGTPGANVLTF. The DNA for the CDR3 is TGTGCTAGTGGTCCCGGGACTCCTGGGGCCAACGTCCTGACTTTC.

CDR3 loop: CASSQEGQASYGYTF. CDR3 nucleotides: TGTGCCAGCAGCCAAGAGGGTCAGGCTTCCTATGGCTACACCTTC. The chain employs TRBV4-2 and TRBJ1-2; D is ambiguous. V was cut by 0 bases and J by 4 bases, with 12 bases left in between. Germline CDR1 reads LGHNA; CDR2 reads YNFKEQ. The CDR3 length is 15 residues.

In nucleotides, the CDR3 is TGTGCCAGCTCACCTTCAGGGGGTATCAATGAAAAACTGTTTTTT. Translation gives CASSPSGGINEKLFF. V gene TRBV18 combines with J gene TRBJ1-4, with 7 positions matching TRBD1. V shed 3 bases and J 5 bases; nucleotides not matched to a gene: 6. From germline, CDR1 is KGHSH and CDR2 LQKENI. CDR3 size: 15 residues.

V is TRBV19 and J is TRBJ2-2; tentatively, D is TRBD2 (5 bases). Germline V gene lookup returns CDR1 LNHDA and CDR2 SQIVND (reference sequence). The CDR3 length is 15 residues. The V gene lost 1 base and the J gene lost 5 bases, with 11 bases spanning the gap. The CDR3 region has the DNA TGTGCCAGTAGTATAGCGGCTAGCAATACCGGGGAGCTGTTTTTT. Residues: CASSIAASNTGELFF.

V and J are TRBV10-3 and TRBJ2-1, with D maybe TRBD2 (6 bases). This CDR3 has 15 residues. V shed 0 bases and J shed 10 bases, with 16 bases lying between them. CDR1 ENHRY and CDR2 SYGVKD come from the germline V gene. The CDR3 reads CAISESVSGSREQFF. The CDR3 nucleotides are TGTGCCATCAGTGAGTCGGTTTCCGGGAGTAGGGAGCAGTTCTTC.

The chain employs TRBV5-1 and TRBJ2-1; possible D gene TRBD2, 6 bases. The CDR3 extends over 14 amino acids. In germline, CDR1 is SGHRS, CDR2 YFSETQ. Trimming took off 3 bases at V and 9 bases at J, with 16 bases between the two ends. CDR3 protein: CASSWGLSPGEQFF. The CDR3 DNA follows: TGCGCCAGCAGCTGGGGACTTTCGCCGGGTGAGCAGTTCTTC. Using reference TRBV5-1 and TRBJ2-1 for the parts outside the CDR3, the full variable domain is KAGVTQTPRYLIKTRGQQVTLSCSPISGHRSVSWYQQTPGQGLQFLFEYFSETQRNKGNFPGRFSGRQFSNSRSEMNVSTLELGDSALYLCASSWGLSPGEQFFGPGTRLTVL.

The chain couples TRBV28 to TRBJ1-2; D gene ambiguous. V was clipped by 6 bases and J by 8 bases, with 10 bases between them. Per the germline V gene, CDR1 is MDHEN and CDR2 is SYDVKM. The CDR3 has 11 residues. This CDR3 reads CASRPREGYTF. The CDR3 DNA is TGTGCCAGCAGACCTCGGGAGGGCTACACCTTC.

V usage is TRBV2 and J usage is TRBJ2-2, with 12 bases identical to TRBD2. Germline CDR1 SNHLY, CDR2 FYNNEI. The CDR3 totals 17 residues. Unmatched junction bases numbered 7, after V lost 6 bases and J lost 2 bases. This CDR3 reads CASRTGLAGLNTGELFF. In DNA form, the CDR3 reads TGTGCCAGCAGGACGGGACTAGCGGGCCTTAACACCGGGGAGCTGTTTTTT.

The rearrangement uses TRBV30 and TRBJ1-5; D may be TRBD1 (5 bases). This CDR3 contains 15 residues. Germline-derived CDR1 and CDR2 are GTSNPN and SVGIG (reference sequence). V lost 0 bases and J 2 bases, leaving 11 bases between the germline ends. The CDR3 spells CAWSVRGGGNQPQHF. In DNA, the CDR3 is TGTGCCTGGAGTGTGAGGGGAGGGGGCAATCAGCCCCAGCATTTT.

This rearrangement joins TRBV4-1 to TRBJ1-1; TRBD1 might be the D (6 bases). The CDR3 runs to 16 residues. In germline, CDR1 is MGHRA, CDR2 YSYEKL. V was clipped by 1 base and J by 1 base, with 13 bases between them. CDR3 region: CASSQGLRGGNTEAFF. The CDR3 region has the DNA TGCGCCAGCAGCCAAGGATTGAGGGGGGGGAACACTGAAGCTTTCTTT.

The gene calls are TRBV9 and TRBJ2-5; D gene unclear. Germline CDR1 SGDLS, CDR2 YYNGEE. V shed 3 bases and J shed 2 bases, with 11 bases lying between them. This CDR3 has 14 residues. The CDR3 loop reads CASSGGNAQETQYF. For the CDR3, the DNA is TGTGCCAGCAGCGGAGGTAACGCTCAAGAGACCCAGTACTTC.

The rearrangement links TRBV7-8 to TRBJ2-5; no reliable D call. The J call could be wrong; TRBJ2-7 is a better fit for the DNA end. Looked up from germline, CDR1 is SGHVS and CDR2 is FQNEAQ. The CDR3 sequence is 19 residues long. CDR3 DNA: TGTGCCAGCAGCTTAGTTTACACTTCTGACGCACAGCTTGCCTACGAGCAGTACTTC. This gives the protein CASSLVYTSDAQLAYEQYF.

The CDR3 here is CASSQDLEGGYGYTF. CDR3 DNA sequence: TGTGCCAGCAGCCAAGATCTTGAGGGTGGATATGGCTACACCTTC. The rearrangement uses TRBV14 and TRBJ1-2; no reliable D call. CDR3 length: 15 residues. CDR1 and CDR2 from the germline V gene are SGHDN and FVKESK. Trimming removed 0 bases from V and 5 bases from J, with 13 bases in between.

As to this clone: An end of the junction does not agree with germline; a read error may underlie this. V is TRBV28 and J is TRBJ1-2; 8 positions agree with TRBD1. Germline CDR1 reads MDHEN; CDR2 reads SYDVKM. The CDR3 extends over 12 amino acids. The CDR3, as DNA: TGTGCCAGCAGTACTAGGACAGGGCTATCCCTCTTC. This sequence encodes CASSTRTGLSLF.

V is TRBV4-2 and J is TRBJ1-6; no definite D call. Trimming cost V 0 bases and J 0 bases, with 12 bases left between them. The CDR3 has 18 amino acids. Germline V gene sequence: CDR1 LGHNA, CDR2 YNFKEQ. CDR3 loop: CASSQDDLKSSYNSPLHF. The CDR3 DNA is TGTGCCAGCAGCCAAGATGATCTGAAGAGCTCCTATAATTCACCCCTCCACTTT.

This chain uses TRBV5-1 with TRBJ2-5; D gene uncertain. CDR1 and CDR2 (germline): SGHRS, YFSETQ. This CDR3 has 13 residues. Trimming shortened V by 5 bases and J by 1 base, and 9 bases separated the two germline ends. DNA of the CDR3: TGCGCCAGCAGAGTTAACAGCCAAGAGACCCAGTACTTC. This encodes CASRVNSQETQYF.

The CDR3 is CAATKTGTASPLHF. CDR3 in DNA: TGTGCCGCTACGAAGACAGGGACCGCTTCACCCCTCCACTTT. V is TRBV19 and J is TRBJ1-6; 7 nucleotides align to TRBD1. CDR3 length: 14 amino acids. V shed 11 bases and J 9 bases; nucleotides not matched to a gene: 13. The germline CDR1 and CDR2 sequences are LNHDA and SQIVND (reference sequence). The full variable domain, its missing parts supplied by reference TRBV19 and TRBJ1-6, is DGGITQSPKYLFRKEGQNVTLSCEQNLNHDAMYWYRQDPGQGLRLIYYSQIVNDFQKGDIAEGYSVSREKKESFPLTVTSAQKNPTAFYLCAATKTGTASPLHFGNGTRLTVT.